These 9 T cell receptor beta chains originate from one sample sequenced in a study of patients and donors after allogeneic stem cell transplantation. TCRdb re-analysed the RT-PCR reads in MiXCR, keeping a single row per CDR3 protein. The top ten hold 6% to 8% of the sample, which has about 400,000 distinct CDR3 sequences, roughly 17% seen once. The sequenced sample consisted of blood, either unsorted or a sorted T cell fraction (not recorded which). The receptors stem from a human donor who was either an allogeneic HSCT recipient or a stem cell or donor lymphocyte infusion donor (not recorded which). It is not recorded whose cells these are; they may come from a transplant donor.

This clonotype was detected a few times. One end of the junction varies from germline; a read error may be responsible. This chain links TRBV11-2 with TRBJ1-2; D is unresolved. The CDR3 runs 16 residues. CDR1 is SGHAT and CDR2 is FQNNGV in the germline V gene. The DNA for the CDR3 is TGTGCCAGCAGCATAGAATATGGGGATCCGAACTATGGCTACACCTTC. This sequence encodes CASSIEYGDPNYGYTF.

J is TRBJ2-7 and V is TRBV6-5; the D is unclear. The V gene lost 0 bases and the J gene lost 0 bases, with 9 bases spanning the gap. From germline, CDR1 is MNHEY and CDR2 SVGAGI. The length of the CDR3 is 15 residues. In DNA form, the CDR3 reads TGTGCCAGCAGTTACTCCTCCGAAAGCTCCTACGAGCAGTACTTC. It codes for CASSYSSESSYEQYF.

V and J are TRBV4-2 and TRBJ2-5, with unresolved D. The CDR3 length is 16 residues. CDR1 LGHNA and CDR2 YNFKEQ come from the germline V gene. Trimming removed 4 bases at V and 5 bases at J, with 20 bases between. The CDR3 nucleotides read TGTGCCAGCAGCCGGGCCTCGGCTGAGCGTGGGGAGACCCAGTACTTC. It is translated as CASSRASAERGETQYF.

The chain carries TRBV7-9 and TRBJ1-1, with D maybe TRBD1 (6 bases). Germline V gives CDR1 SEHNR, CDR2 FQNEAQ (reference sequence). The length of the CDR3 is 12 residues. V was shortened by 5 bases and J by 10 bases, with 14 bases between the two germline ends. The CDR3 coding sequence is TGTGCCAGCAGCCAAGGGGGGGATGGAGCTTTCTTT. Amino acid sequence: CASSQGGDGAFF.

CDR3 amino acids: CASSLRLAENRDTQYF. CDR3 nucleotide sequence: TGTGCCAGCAGTTTGCGACTAGCGGAGAATAGGGATACGCAGTATTTT. V usage is TRBV12-3 or TRBV12-4 and J usage is TRBJ2-3, with 9 bases that match TRBD2. The J segment lost 6 bases and the V segment lost 3 bases, leaving 10 bases of the junction unmatched. This CDR3 has 16 amino acids.

This clonotype was counted a few times. In nucleotides, the CDR3 is TGTGCCAGCAAAACAGCGTCTGAAGCTTTCTTT. This codes for CASKTASEAFF. J is TRBJ1-1 and V is TRBV12-3 or TRBV12-4; D gene uncertain. The V end lost 7 bases, the J end lost 6 bases, and 9 bases lay between the germline ends. The CDR3 is 11 amino acids.

The J gene is TRBJ2-7, the V gene TRBV29-1; no firm D call. Trimming stripped 2 bases from V and 3 bases from J, with 8 bases between. The CDR3 contains 12 residues. Germline CDR1 SQVTM, CDR2 ANQGSEA. DNA for the CDR3: TGCAGCGTTGAATCCGTAAGCTACGAGCAGTACTTC. Translating gives CSVESVSYEQYF.

This clonotype appeared many times. The CDR3 nucleotides read TGTGCCAGCAGCGTATCCGGGCACCTGGGGGAGCAGTACTTC. It is translated as CASSVSGHLGEQYF. The chain has TRBV9 and TRBJ2-7; D is ambiguous. Trimming left V 1 base short and J 7 bases short, with 15 bases between. The germline CDR1 and CDR2 sequences are SGDLS and YYNGEE. This CDR3 spans 14 amino acids.

The chain is built from TRBV18 and TRBJ1-3; D gene uncertain. This CDR3 comprises 12 residues. Germline V gene data show CDR1 as KGHSH and CDR2 as LQKENI. With 3 bases removed from V and 9 bases from J, the gap between germline ends came to 9 bases. CDR3 nucleotides: TGTGCCAGCTCACCCGAAGGGATCACCATATATTTT. Translated: CASSPEGITIYF.